These T cell receptor beta chains were read from a single sample in a study of identical twins. One entry per CDR3 protein, called by TCRdb with MiXCR from the 5' RACE reads. Seen here are over 500,000 distinct CDR3 sequences, about 20% observed once, and the top ten hold about 0.99%. This sample also belongs to another study, concerning T cells expressing NK-cell markers.

The sequenced material came from CD4+ T cells sorted from blood. The receptors here all came from a woman aged 18-29 years in good health. CDR3s include the opening cysteine and the closing phenylalanine or tryptophan. A D gene is named only where the DNA matches it firmly. A row's size may be missing; if present it is once, few, many or a size class.

DNA: TGTGCCAGCAGCCCCTTCGGGCAGACAGGAGAGCAGTACTTC
CDR3: CASSPFGQTGEQYF
J: TRBJ2-7
size: many
V: TRBV16
D: -

DNA: TGTGCCAGCAGGCTCGGGGGGAACACAGGGGCCAACGTCCTGACTTTC
CDR3: CASRLGGNTGANVLTF
J: TRBJ2-6
size: few
V: TRBV12-3/TRBV12-4
D: TRBD2

DNA: TGCGCCAGCAGGACAGGGGATAACAATGAGCAGTTCTTC
CDR3: CASRTGDNNEQFF
J: TRBJ2-1
size: many
V: TRBV5-1
D: TRBD1

DNA: TGTGCCAGCACCCCCAGCTGGAAGAACACCGGGGAGCTGTTTTTT
CDR3: CASTPSWKNTGELFF
J: TRBJ2-2
size: few
V: TRBV2
D: -

DNA: TGTGCCAGTAGTATTGGACAGGGCCTTACCCAAGAGACCCAGTACTTC
CDR3: CASSIGQGLTQETQYF
J: TRBJ2-5
size: -
V: TRBV19
D: TRBD1

DNA: TGTGCCAGTAGTATTCGGATAGCAGGAGATACGCAGTATTTT
CDR3: CASSIRIAGDTQYF
J: TRBJ2-3
size: few
V: TRBV19
D: -

DNA: TGCAGCGTTTCGAACAGGGGGCTAGAGACCCAGTACTTC
CDR3: CSVSNRGLETQYF
J: TRBJ2-5
size: many
V: TRBV29-1
D: TRBD1

DNA: TGTGCCAGCAGCCAATCGGCAGGAACCCTCTATGGCTACACCTTC
CDR3: CASSQSAGTLYGYTF
J: TRBJ1-2
size: few
V: TRBV3-1
D: -

DNA: TGTGCCAGCAGTGATTGGCTAGCGGGAGATACGCAGTATTTT
CDR3: CASSDWLAGDTQYF
J: TRBJ2-3
size: -
V: TRBV25-1
D: TRBD2

DNA: TGCGCCAGCAGCCAATTAGTCCTCTTCAACACTGAAGCTTTCTTT
CDR3: CASSQLVLFNTEAFF
J: TRBJ1-1
size: -
V: TRBV4-1
D: -

DNA: TGCAGTGCTTCGCAGACAGCTTTTGCAGATACGCAGTATTTT
CDR3: CSASQTAFADTQYF
J: TRBJ2-3
size: few
V: TRBV20-1
D: -

DNA: TGTGCCAGCAGTTTTTCCCTTGAAGAAAAACTGTTTTTT
CDR3: CASSFSLEEKLFF
J: TRBJ1-4
size: many
V: TRBV12-3/TRBV12-4
D: -

DNA: TGCAGTGCTTCCCGGGACCGCGGACGGGATGAGCAGTTCTTC
CDR3: CSASRDRGRDEQFF
J: TRBJ2-1
size: -
V: TRBV20-1
D: -

DNA: TGTGCCAGCAGCTTAGCCCTGAATAATTCACCCCTCCACTTT
CDR3: CASSLALNNSPLHF
J: TRBJ1-6
size: -
V: TRBV7-9
D: -

DNA: TGTGCCAGCAGCTTAGCGCTATCAGCGGGGGGAAAAAATGAGCAGTTCTTC
CDR3: CASSLALSAGGKNEQFF
J: TRBJ2-1
size: -
V: TRBV7-6
D: TRBD2

DNA: TGTGCCATCAGTGAGTCGGACTTCTGGGGCAATCAGCCCCAGCATTTT
CDR3: CAISESDFWGNQPQHF
J: TRBJ1-5
size: many
V: TRBV10-3
D: -

DNA: TGTGCCAGCAGCCTGAAGGGGGCTTATAATTCACCCCTCCACTTT
CDR3: CASSLKGAYNSPLHF
J: TRBJ1-6
size: few
V: TRBV7-2
D: TRBD1

DNA: TGTGCCAGCAGTTCCCCGGAGGCGCCCCAGCATTTT
CDR3: CASSSPEAPQHF
J: TRBJ1-5
size: few
V: TRBV6-6
D: -

DNA: TGCGCCAGCAGGAGGGACAGGAACTACGAGCAGTACTTC
CDR3: CASRRDRNYEQYF
J: TRBJ2-7
size: few
V: TRBV10-2
D: TRBD1

DNA: TGTGCCAGCAGCAAGGGACAGGGGGCGAAAGGGGCCAACGTCCTGACTTTC
CDR3: CASSKGQGAKGANVLTF
J: TRBJ2-6
size: few
V: TRBV3-1
D: TRBD1

DNA: TGTGCCAGCAGCTTCCGAGGAACTAATGAAAAACTGTTTTTT
CDR3: CASSFRGTNEKLFF
J: TRBJ1-4
size: -
V: TRBV7-9
D: -

DNA: TGCAGTGCTCGCCGGGATGGACCTCAGTACTTC
CDR3: CSARRDGPQYF
J: TRBJ2-4
size: -
V: TRBV20-1
D: -

DNA: TGTGCCAGCAGCTTCGGGCCTAACACAGATACGCAGTATTTT
CDR3: CASSFGPNTDTQYF
J: TRBJ2-3
size: -
V: TRBV7-2
D: -

DNA: TGTGCCAGCAGTTTGCGACCAACGGACGGTGAGACCCAGTACTTC
CDR3: CASSLRPTDGETQYF
J: TRBJ2-5
size: -
V: TRBV12-3/TRBV12-4
D: -

DNA: TGTGCCATCAGTGATGGGACAGGGGGGTTTGGCTACACCTTC
CDR3: CAISDGTGGFGYTF
J: TRBJ1-2
size: few
V: TRBV10-3
D: TRBD1

DNA: TGTGCCAGCAGCCTTTTTGGGACTACCTATAGCATTCAGTACTTC
CDR3: CASSLFGTTYSIQYF
J: TRBJ2-4
size: few
V: TRBV12-3/TRBV12-4
D: TRBD2

DNA: TGCAGTGCTAAAAGGGCGGGAGGTTACTACGAGCAGTACTTC
CDR3: CSAKRAGGYYEQYF
J: TRBJ2-7
size: -
V: TRBV20-1
D: TRBD2

DNA: TGCAGTGCTAATCGGGACTCCCCGCGAGGAGGTGAGCAGTTCTTC
CDR3: CSANRDSPRGGEQFF
J: TRBJ2-1
size: few
V: TRBV20-1
D: -

DNA: TGCGCCAGCAGCTTGGCCGCCACAGACTATGGCTACACCTTC
CDR3: CASSLAATDYGYTF
J: TRBJ1-2
size: few
V: TRBV5-1
D: -

DNA: TGTGCCAGCCGGCCTTTGGGCGGGACCGGGGAGCTGTTTTTT
CDR3: CASRPLGGTGELFF
J: TRBJ2-2
size: few
V: TRBV10-3
D: -

DNA: TGTGCCATCAGCCCGGGGCTGGGCTACACCTTC
CDR3: CAISPGLGYTF
J: TRBJ1-2
size: -
V: TRBV10-3
D: -

DNA: TGTGCCACAAAGGGGGGCAGACCCTCCCGGGGGAATGAGCAGTTCTTC
CDR3: CATKGGRPSRGNEQFF
J: TRBJ2-1
size: few
V: TRBV6-2/TRBV6-3
D: -

DNA: TGTGCCAGCAGTTACTCAGCCACTCTGAGCTCCTACGAGCAGTACTTC
CDR3: CASSYSATLSSYEQYF
J: TRBJ2-7
size: -
V: TRBV6-5
D: -

DNA: TGTGCCAGCAAAGCAGGCGCCTACAATGAGCAGTTCTTC
CDR3: CASKAGAYNEQFF
J: TRBJ2-1
size: -
V: TRBV12-3/TRBV12-4
D: -

DNA: TGTGCCAGCGTAACCCCATGGGGCTACACCTTC
CDR3: CASVTPWGYTF
J: TRBJ1-2
size: few
V: TRBV7-9
D: -

DNA: TGCGCCAGCAGCTTGGGTCTCACCGGGGAGCTGTTTTTT
CDR3: CASSLGLTGELFF
J: TRBJ2-2
size: many
V: TRBV5-1
D: -

DNA: TGTGCCAGCAGTGAAGCCGGCGGTCACACTGAAGCTTTCTTT
CDR3: CASSEAGGHTEAFF
J: TRBJ1-1
size: few
V: TRBV6-1
D: -

DNA: TGTGCCAGCACTCTAAGTGGAGTCGGAAATGAGCAGTTCTTC
CDR3: CASTLSGVGNEQFF
J: TRBJ2-1
size: -
V: TRBV12-3/TRBV12-4
D: -

DNA: TGTGCCAGCTCACCTAGGGACAGGGGGCGCAATGTCCAGCCCCAGCATTTT
CDR3: CASSPRDRGRNVQPQHF
J: TRBJ1-5
size: once
V: TRBV18
D: TRBD1

DNA: TGCGCCAGCAGCGCCACCGGGCGACCCACTGGGAAAGAGACCCAGTACTTC
CDR3: CASSATGRPTGKETQYF
J: TRBJ2-5
size: many
V: TRBV5-1
D: -

DNA: TGCAGTGCGCGCAACAGGGGCGCCAGCTTATCCGGGACCCAGTACTTC
CDR3: CSARNRGASLSGTQYF
J: TRBJ2-5
size: -
V: TRBV20-1
D: TRBD1

DNA: TGCGCCAGCAGCTTCGGGACAGCCCAAGAGACCCAGTACTTC
CDR3: CASSFGTAQETQYF
J: TRBJ2-5
size: many
V: TRBV5-1
D: TRBD1

DNA: TGTGCCAGCAGCTCCCTGACTAGCTCTGGGGAGACCCAGTACTTC
CDR3: CASSSLTSSGETQYF
J: TRBJ2-5
size: -
V: TRBV12-3/TRBV12-4
D: TRBD2

DNA: TGTGCCAGTAGTCCCCGCCTCGGGGGACCCCCTTACGCGGATACGCAGTATTTT
CDR3: CASSPRLGGPPYADTQYF
J: TRBJ2-3
size: -
V: TRBV19
D: -

DNA: TGTGCCAGCACTTCTTCTAACAGGGATTCCAACTATGGCTACACCTTC
CDR3: CASTSSNRDSNYGYTF
J: TRBJ1-2
size: few
V: TRBV7-9
D: -

DNA: TGTGCCATCAGTGCACGTGCGGGAAGGACAGATACGCAGTATTTT
CDR3: CAISARAGRTDTQYF
J: TRBJ2-3
size: many
V: TRBV10-3
D: -

DNA: TGTGCCAGCAATAAGGGGGGTCTGAACACTGAAGCTTTCTTT
CDR3: CASNKGGLNTEAFF
J: TRBJ1-1
size: few
V: TRBV6-1
D: -

DNA: TGTGCCAGCAGCTTAGGTACGGTCGCCTACGAGCAGTACTTC
CDR3: CASSLGTVAYEQYF
J: TRBJ2-7
size: -
V: TRBV7-2
D: -